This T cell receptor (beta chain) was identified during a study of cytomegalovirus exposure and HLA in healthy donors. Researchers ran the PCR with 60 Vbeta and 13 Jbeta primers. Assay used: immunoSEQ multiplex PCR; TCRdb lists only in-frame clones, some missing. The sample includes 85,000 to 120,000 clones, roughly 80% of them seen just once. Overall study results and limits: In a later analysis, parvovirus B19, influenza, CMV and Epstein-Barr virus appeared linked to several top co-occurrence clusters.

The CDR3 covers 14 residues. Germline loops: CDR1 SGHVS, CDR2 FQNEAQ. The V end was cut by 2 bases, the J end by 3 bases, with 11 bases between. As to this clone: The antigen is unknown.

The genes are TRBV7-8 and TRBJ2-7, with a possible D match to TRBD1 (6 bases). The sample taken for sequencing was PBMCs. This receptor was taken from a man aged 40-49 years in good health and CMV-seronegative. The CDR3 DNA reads TGTGCCAGCAGCTTATCGACAGGCGTCTACGAGCAGTACTTC. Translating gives CASSLSTGVYEQYF.